Below, one TCR beta chain is given with its context. What it binds is unknown. Donors had nominal health at sampling but likely had unrecorded immune exposures. This sample is part of a study of cytomegalovirus exposure and HLA in healthy donors. Vbeta (60) and Jbeta (13) primers were used in the PCR. Authors' analysis steps: A follow-up analysis tallied about 80 million unique TCR beta chains, about 10 million shared. Assay used: immunoSEQ multiplex PCR; TCRdb lists only in-frame clones, some missing. V, J and clone size are taken as reported in that table, and D and trimming were inferred from the DNA itself. The table includes 150,000 to 200,000 clones, about 80% detected once. Study conclusions and caveats: The authors later linked a missense DCLRE1C variant to TCR beta V- and J-gene trimming. Specificity for CMV antigens was confirmed in vitro for a few of the CMV-associated chains.

Germline CDR1 reads PRHDT; CDR2 reads FYEKMQ (reference sequence). The CDR3 is 19 residues long. V lost 3 bases and J lost 4; bases outside the gene matches: 18. The chain links TRBV13 to TRBJ1-1; 9 positions agree with TRBD1. Sample: PBMCs. The sequence came from a young man in good health and CMV-seropositive. The CDR3 spells CASSFFFRTGGWGGTEAFF. Here the CDR3 DNA reads TGTGCCAGCAGCTTTTTTTTTCGAACAGGGGGCTGGGGCGGCACTGAAGCTTTCTTT.